The 7 T cell receptor beta chains in this list originate from one sample, sequenced in a study of cytomegalovirus exposure and HLA in healthy donors. Sequenced by immunoSEQ multiplex PCR; TCRdb stores in-frame clones only, minus some. The data show more than 140,000 clones, 85% to 90% seen once. Sequencing was done on a sample of PBMCs. Receptors originate from a woman between 18 and 29 years old in good health and CMV-seropositive.

This chain links TRBV27 with TRBJ1-2; D ambiguous. This CDR3 has 14 amino acids. In germline, CDR1 is MNHEY, CDR2 SMNVEV (reference sequence). V was trimmed by 3 bases and J by 4 bases, leaving 12 bases between them. CDR3 residues: CASSLGRNFYGYTF. CDR3 coding DNA: TGTGCCAGCAGTTTGGGCAGAAACTTCTATGGCTACACCTTC.

V and J are TRBV7-2 and TRBJ2-7; D is unclear. Germline V CDR1 and CDR2: SGHTA, FQGNSA. This CDR3 contains 12 residues. V dropped 1 base and J dropped 5 bases, with 6 bases sitting between them. The DNA for the CDR3 is TGTGCCAGCAGCTTAGTTTCCGACGAGCAGTACTTC. This translates into CASSLVSDEQYF.

This chain connects TRBV4-2 to TRBJ2-7, with TRBD2 matching over 8 bases. The V gene's germline CDR1 is LGHNA and CDR2 YNFKEQ. CDR3 size: 17 residues. Losses at the gene ends were 0 bases for V and 2 bases for J; bases not matched to a gene: 9. The CDR3 DNA follows: TGTGCCAGCAGCCAAGACCCTAGCGGGCCGCGGCCCTACGAGCAGTACTTC. Translation gives CASSQDPSGPRPYEQYF.

V and J are TRBV6-4 and TRBJ2-2; 12 bases are a match to TRBD2. With V trimmed by 0 bases and J by 3 bases, 2 bases remained unmatched. This CDR3 is built from 17 residues. Germline CDR1 and CDR2: MRHNA and SNTAGT. CDR3: CASSDSGLAGDTGELFF. Written as DNA, the CDR3 is TGTGCCAGCAGTGACTCGGGACTAGCGGGTGACACCGGGGAGCTGTTTTTT.

The V gene is TRBV5-1, the J gene TRBJ2-3; the D gene is possibly TRBD2 (6 bases). With 0 bases removed from V and 0 bases from J, the gap between germline ends came to 14 bases. CDR3 size: 17 residues. CDR1 is SGHRS, CDR2 YFSETQ, per germline. The CDR3 bases are TGCGCCAGCAGCTTGGCTCCGACTAGAAGGAGCACAGATACGCAGTATTTT. Translated: CASSLAPTRRSTDTQYF.

The chain carries TRBV28 and TRBJ2-1; D is perhaps TRBD2 (6 bases). The V gene's germline CDR1 is MDHEN and CDR2 SYDVKM. Trimming left V 4 bases short and J 4 bases short, with 17 bases between. This CDR3 comprises 16 residues. The CDR3 nucleotides are TGTGCCAGCAGTTCTCAGACTAGTAATGCGTACAATGAGCAGTTCTTC. The encoded protein is CASSSQTSNAYNEQFF.

This clone has just one count. This chain connects TRBV7-8 to TRBJ2-1; 11 bases are shared with TRBD2. Germline assignment: CDR1 SGHVS and CDR2 FQNEAQ. V lost 1 base and J lost 1; bases outside the gene matches: 9. The CDR3 is made up of 19 amino acids. In nucleotides, the CDR3 is TGTGCCAGCAGCTTAGAGGTAGCGGGAGGGCCTTTTTCCTACAATGAGCAGTTCTTC. It encodes CASSLEVAGGPFSYNEQFF.